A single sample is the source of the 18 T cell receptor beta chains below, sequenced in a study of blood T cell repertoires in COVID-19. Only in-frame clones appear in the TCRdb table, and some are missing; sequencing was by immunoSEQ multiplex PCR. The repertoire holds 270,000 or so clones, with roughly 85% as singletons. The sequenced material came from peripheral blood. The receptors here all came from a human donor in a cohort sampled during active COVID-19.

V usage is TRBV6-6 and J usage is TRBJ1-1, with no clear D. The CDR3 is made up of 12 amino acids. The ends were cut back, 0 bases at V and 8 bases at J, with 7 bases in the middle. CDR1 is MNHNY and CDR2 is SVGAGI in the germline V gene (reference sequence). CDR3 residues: CASSYSEGEAFF. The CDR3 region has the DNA TGTGCCAGCAGTTACTCCGAGGGAGAAGCTTTCTTT.

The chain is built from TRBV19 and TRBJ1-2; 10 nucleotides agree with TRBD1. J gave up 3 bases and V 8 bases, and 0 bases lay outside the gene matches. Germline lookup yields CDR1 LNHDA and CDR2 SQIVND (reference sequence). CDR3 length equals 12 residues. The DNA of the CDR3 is TGTGCCAGTGACAGGGGGCACTATGGCTACACCTTC. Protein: CASDRGHYGYTF. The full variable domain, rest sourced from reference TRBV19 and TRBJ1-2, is DGGITQSPKYLFRKEGQNVTLSCEQNLNHDAMYWYRQDPGQGLRLIYYSQIVNDFQKGDIAEGYSVSREKKESFPLTVTSAQKNPTAFYLCASDRGHYGYTFGSGTRLTVV.

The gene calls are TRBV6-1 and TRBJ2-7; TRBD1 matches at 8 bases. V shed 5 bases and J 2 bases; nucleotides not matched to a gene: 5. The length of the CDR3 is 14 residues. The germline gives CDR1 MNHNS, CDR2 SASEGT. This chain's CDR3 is CASSYLDRAYEQYF. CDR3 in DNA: TGTGCCAGCAGTTATTTGGACAGGGCCTACGAGCAGTACTTC.

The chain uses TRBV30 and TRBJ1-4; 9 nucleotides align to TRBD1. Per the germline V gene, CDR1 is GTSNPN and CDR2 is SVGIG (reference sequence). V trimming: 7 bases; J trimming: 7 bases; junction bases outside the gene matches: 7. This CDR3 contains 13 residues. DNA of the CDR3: TGTGCCTCTTACAGGGGGCTCGGTGAAAAACTGTTTTTT. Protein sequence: CASYRGLGEKLFF.

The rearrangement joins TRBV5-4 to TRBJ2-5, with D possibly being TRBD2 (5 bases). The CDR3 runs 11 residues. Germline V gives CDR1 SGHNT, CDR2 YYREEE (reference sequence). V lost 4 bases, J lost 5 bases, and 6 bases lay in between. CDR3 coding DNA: TGTGCCAGCAGCCGAGGGGAGACCCAGTACTTC. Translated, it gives CASSRGETQYF.

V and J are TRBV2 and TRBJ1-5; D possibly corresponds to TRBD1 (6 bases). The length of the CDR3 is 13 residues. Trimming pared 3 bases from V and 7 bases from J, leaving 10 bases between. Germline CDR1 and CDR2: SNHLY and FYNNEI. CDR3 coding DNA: TGTGCCAGCAGTGATTCAGGGGTGCAGCCCCAGCATTTT. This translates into CASSDSGVQPQHF.

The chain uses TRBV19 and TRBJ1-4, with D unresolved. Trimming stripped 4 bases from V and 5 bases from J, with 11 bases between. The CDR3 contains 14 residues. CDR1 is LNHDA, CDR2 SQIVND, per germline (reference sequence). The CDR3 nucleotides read TGTGCCAGTAGTACGGACGGAGGCAATGAAAAACTGTTTTTT. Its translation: CASSTDGGNEKLFF.

Here the CDR3 DNA reads TGCGCCAGCAGCCACCCCGGGACTAGCGGATACGAGCAGTACTTC. This gives the protein CASSHPGTSGYEQYF. This sequence joins TRBV4-1 and TRBJ2-7; TRBD2 matches at 11 bases. Trimming took 3 bases from V and 4 from J; bases not matched to a gene: 5. The germline V gene has CDR1 MGHRA and CDR2 YSYEKL. This CDR3 contains 15 residues.

The CDR3 loop reads CASSQASGWDYEQYF. Written as DNA, the CDR3 is TGCGCCAGCAGCCAAGCTTCGGGGTGGGACTACGAGCAGTACTTC. The V call is TRBV4-1, the J call TRBJ2-7; tentative D call: TRBD2 (5 bases). The CDR3 spans 15 residues. Germline V CDR1 and CDR2: MGHRA, YSYEKL. V was clipped by 1 base and J by 3 bases, with 13 bases between them.

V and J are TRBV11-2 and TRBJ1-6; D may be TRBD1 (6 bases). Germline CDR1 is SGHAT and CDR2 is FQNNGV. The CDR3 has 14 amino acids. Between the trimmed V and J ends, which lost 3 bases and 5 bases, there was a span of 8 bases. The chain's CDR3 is CASSFRTDNSPLHF. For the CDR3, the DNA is TGTGCCAGCAGCTTTAGGACAGATAATTCACCCCTCCACTTT. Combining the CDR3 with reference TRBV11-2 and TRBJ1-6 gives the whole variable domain EAGVAQSPRYKIIEKRQSVAFWCNPISGHATLYWYQQILGQGPKLLIQFQNNGVVDDSQLPKDRFSAERLKGVDSTLKIQPAKLEDSAVYLCASSFRTDNSPLHFGNGTRLTVT.

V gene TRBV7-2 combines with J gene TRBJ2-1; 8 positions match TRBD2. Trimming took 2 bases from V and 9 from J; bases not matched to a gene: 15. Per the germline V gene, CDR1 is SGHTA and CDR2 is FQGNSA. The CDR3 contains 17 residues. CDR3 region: CASSLRSGGGSFGEQFF. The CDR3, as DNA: TGTGCCAGCAGCTTAAGGTCCGGGGGGGGTAGTTTTGGTGAGCAGTTCTTC. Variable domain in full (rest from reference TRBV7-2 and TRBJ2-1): GAGVSQSPSNKVTEKGKDVELRCDPISGHTALYWYRQSLGQGLEFLIYFQGNSAPDKSGLPSDRFSAERTGGSVSTLTIQRTQQEDSAVYLCASSLRSGGGSFGEQFFGPGTRLTVL.

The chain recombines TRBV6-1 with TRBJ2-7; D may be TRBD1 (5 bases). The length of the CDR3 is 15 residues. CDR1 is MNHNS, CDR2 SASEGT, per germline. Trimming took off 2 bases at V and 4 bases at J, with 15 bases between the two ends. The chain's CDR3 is CASSEFGQNTYEQYF. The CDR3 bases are TGTGCCAGCAGTGAATTCGGACAAAACACTTACGAGCAGTACTTC.

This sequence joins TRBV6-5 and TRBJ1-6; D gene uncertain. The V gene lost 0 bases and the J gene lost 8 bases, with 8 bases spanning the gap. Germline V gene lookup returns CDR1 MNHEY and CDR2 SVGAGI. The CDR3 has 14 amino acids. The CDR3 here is CASSYSWEYSPLHF. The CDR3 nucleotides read TGTGCCAGCAGTTACTCGTGGGAGTATTCACCCCTCCACTTT.

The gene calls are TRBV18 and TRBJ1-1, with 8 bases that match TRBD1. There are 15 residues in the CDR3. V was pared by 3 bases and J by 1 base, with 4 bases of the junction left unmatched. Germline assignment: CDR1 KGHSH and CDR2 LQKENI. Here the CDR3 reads CASSPPGQANTEAFF. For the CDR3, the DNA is TGTGCCAGCTCACCCCCGGGACAGGCGAACACTGAAGCTTTCTTT.

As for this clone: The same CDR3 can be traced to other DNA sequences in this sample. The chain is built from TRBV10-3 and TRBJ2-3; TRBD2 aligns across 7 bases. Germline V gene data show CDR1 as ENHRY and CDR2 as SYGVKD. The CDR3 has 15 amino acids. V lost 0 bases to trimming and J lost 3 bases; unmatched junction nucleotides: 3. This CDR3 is CAISESTSRTDTQYF. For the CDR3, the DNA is TGTGCCATCAGTGAGTCGACTAGCAGAACAGATACGCAGTATTTT.

In DNA, the CDR3 is TGTGCCAGCAGCCTGGGACTCAACACCGGGGAGCTGTTTTTT. Protein product: CASSLGLNTGELFF. This chain uses TRBV14 with TRBJ2-2; tentatively, D is TRBD2 (6 bases). Deletions cut 4 bases from V and 2 bases from J, with 8 bases between. The CDR3 extends over 14 amino acids. Looked up from germline, CDR1 is SGHDN and CDR2 is FVKESK.

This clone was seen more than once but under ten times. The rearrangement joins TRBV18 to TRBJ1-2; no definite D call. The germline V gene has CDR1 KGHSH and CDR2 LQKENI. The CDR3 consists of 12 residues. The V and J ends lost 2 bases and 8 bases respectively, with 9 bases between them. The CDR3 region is CASSPGGQGYTF. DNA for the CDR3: TGTGCCAGCTCACCAGGAGGGCAGGGCTACACCTTC.

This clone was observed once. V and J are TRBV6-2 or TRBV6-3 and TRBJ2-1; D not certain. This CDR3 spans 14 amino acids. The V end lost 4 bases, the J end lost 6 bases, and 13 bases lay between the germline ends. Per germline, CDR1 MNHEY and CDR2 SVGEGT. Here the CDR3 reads CASSFYLLSNEQFF. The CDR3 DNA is TGTGCCAGCAGTTTCTATCTACTCTCCAATGAGCAGTTCTTC.